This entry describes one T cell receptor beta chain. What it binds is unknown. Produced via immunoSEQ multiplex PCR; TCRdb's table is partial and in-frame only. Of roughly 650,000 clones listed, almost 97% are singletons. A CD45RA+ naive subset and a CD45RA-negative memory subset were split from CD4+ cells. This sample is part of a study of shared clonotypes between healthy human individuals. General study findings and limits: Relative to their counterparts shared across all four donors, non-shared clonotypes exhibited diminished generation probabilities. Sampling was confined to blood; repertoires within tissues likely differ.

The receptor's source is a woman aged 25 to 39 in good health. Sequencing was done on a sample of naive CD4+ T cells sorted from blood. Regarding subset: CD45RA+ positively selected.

The CDR3 nucleotides are TGTGCCACCAGCAGTTACCTTATAGATCCTAGTTCCGAGCAGTACTTC. Amino acids: CATSSYLIDPSSEQYF. V is TRBV15 and J is TRBJ2-7; unclear D gene. This CDR3 spans 16 amino acids. Trimming removed 3 bases at V and 6 bases at J, with 21 bases between. Germline CDR1 and CDR2: LNHNV and YYDKDF (reference sequence).